The clone carrying this T cell receptor (beta chain) is large by share. The sample is drawn from a study of metastatic and nonmetastatic thyroid tumors. Using MiXCR, TCRdb reanalyzed the PCR reads. The sample yields 3,700 or so clones, less than 45% seen once. V dropped 7 bases and J dropped 4 bases, with 7 bases sitting between them. Germline CDR1 is MNHEY and CDR2 is SVGEGT. This CDR3 comprises 11 residues. Every patient underwent thyroid surgery untreated. The J gene is TRBJ1-1, the V gene TRBV6-2 or TRBV6-3; no clear D. The source material was tumor tissue. The sequence was collected from a male donor with papillary thyroid cancer or a benign thyroid nodule (not recorded which). Some clones in this sample may be carry-over from other donors' samples. The DNA for the CDR3 is TGTGCCAGCACCCAAGGCACTGAAGCTTTCTTT. Translating gives CASTQGTEAFF.